The 31 T cell receptor beta chains in this list originate from one sample, sequenced in a study of cytomegalovirus exposure and HLA in healthy donors. PCR primers comprised 60 Vbeta and 13 Jbeta primers. The method was immunoSEQ multiplex PCR; TCRdb's version includes in-frame clones alone and lacks a portion of them. The sample gives fewer than 200,000 clones, roughly two thirds of which show up once; under 3.5% is in the top ten. Sequencing was performed on PBMCs. Source of these receptors: a young woman in good health and CMV-seronegative.

The V and J genes are TRBV7-2 and TRBJ1-1, with D perhaps TRBD1 (5 bases). This CDR3 is built from 15 residues. Germline V gene sequence: CDR1 SGHTA, CDR2 FQGNSA. V lost 1 base and J 1 base, leaving 10 bases between the germline ends. CDR3 protein: CASSLVAGSNTEAFF. CDR3 coding DNA: TGTGCCAGCAGCTTAGTTGCAGGGTCGAACACTGAAGCTTTCTTT.

This chain joins TRBV7-9 and TRBJ2-1; D is unresolved. The ends were cut back, 7 bases at V and 4 bases at J, with 14 bases in the middle. The CDR3 contains 14 residues. CDR1 is SEHNR, CDR2 FQNEAQ, per germline (reference sequence). In DNA, the CDR3 is TGTGCCAGCAAAGGCCCGGCGGTTTACAATGAGCAGTTCTTC. This encodes CASKGPAVYNEQFF.

J is TRBJ1-3 and V is TRBV28; weak D call: TRBD1 (5 bases). Germline V gene sequence: CDR1 MDHEN, CDR2 SYDVKM. The CDR3 contains 13 residues. Trimming removed 7 bases at V and 0 bases at J, with 7 bases between. CDR3 protein: CASIGHSGNTIYF. DNA for the CDR3: TGTGCCAGCATTGGACACTCTGGAAACACCATATATTTT.

This clone was recorded only once. The rearrangement links TRBV9 to TRBJ1-2, with D perhaps matching TRBD1 (6 bases). This CDR3 is built from 17 residues. With 0 bases removed from V and 5 bases from J, the gap between germline ends came to 20 bases. The V gene's germline CDR1 is SGDLS and CDR2 YYNGEE. CDR3 DNA: TGTGCCAGCAGCGTAGGGCCCTCGCAGGGGCAGGGGTATGGCTACACCTTC. Encoded protein: CASSVGPSQGQGYGYTF.

The chain recombines TRBV5-1 with TRBJ2-7; 13 nucleotides agree with TRBD2. The CDR3 contains 14 residues. The V segment lost 5 bases and the J segment 2 bases; nucleotides outside the gene matches: 1. Germline V gives CDR1 SGHRS, CDR2 YFSETQ. In DNA, the CDR3 is TGCGCCAGCAGAGGGACTAGCGGGACCTACGAGCAGTACTTC. Encoded protein: CASRGTSGTYEQYF.

The chain couples TRBV6-5 to TRBJ2-7, with 10 bases identical to TRBD1. Trimming took 5 bases from V and 7 from J; bases not matched to a gene: 11. The CDR3 is 15 residues long. The germline V gene has CDR1 MNHEY and CDR2 SVGAGI. CDR3: CASSTSPGQGWEQYF. For the CDR3, the DNA is TGTGCCAGCAGTACGAGTCCGGGACAGGGGTGGGAGCAGTACTTC.

Only a few counts were recorded for this clone. The rearrangement uses TRBV27 and TRBJ1-2, with 7 nucleotides matching TRBD1. V shed 6 bases, J shed 8 bases, and the junction held 12 bases outside the gene matches. The CDR3 runs 14 residues. Germline V gene sequence: CDR1 MNHEY, CDR2 SMNVEV (reference sequence). Here the CDR3 DNA reads TGTGCCAGCAGAAATACAGGGGACCTCTGGGGCTACACCTTC. This translates into CASRNTGDLWGYTF.

In its sample, this clone was seen once. The genes are TRBV4-3 and TRBJ2-5, with no clear D. The CDR3 runs to 13 residues. CDR1 and CDR2 from the germline V gene are LGHNA and YSLEER. V shed 6 bases and J shed 5 bases, with 13 bases lying between them. CDR3 bases: TGCGCCAGCAGGGAACTCGGAGAGGAGACCCAGTACTTC. Amino acids: CASRELGEETQYF.

The V and J genes are TRBV29-1 and TRBJ2-3; 13 nucleotides agree with TRBD2. CDR3 length equals 16 residues. V shed 1 base and J 3 bases; nucleotides not matched to a gene: 4. The germline gives CDR1 SQVTM, CDR2 ANQGSEA. The DNA for the CDR3 is TGCAGCGTTGAAGGAGGACTAGCGGGGGCGACAGATACGCAGTATTTT. It encodes CSVEGGLAGATDTQYF.

This clone was detected only a few times. The chain has TRBV5-4 and TRBJ2-7; D gene unclear. From germline, CDR1 is SGHNT and CDR2 YYREEE (reference sequence). The ends were cut back, 1 base at V and 2 bases at J, with 7 bases in the middle. This CDR3 comprises 13 residues. Here the CDR3 DNA reads TGTGCCAGCAGCTTGAGAGGAACCTACGAGCAGTACTTC. It is translated as CASSLRGTYEQYF.

This rearrangement joins TRBV15 to TRBJ1-5; 7 bases fit TRBD1. Germline assignment: CDR1 LNHNV and CDR2 YYDKDF (reference sequence). With V trimmed by 9 bases and J by 5 bases, 13 bases remained unmatched. The CDR3 has 15 residues. Written as DNA, the CDR3 is TGTGCCACTGACAGGGTCCACGCGAGTTATCAGCCCCAGCATTTT. It translates to CATDRVHASYQPQHF.

The V and J genes are TRBV5-4 and TRBJ2-1; 7 bases fit TRBD2. V was clipped by 7 bases and J by 2 bases; unmatched bases: 9. Looked up from germline, CDR1 is SGHNT and CDR2 is YYREEE (reference sequence). The CDR3 runs 15 residues. For the CDR3, the DNA is TGTGCCAGCGGACTCTCGGCGGGAGCCTACAATGAGCAGTTCTTC. This codes for CASGLSAGAYNEQFF.

The chain combines TRBV28 with TRBJ1-5; D may be TRBD1 (6 bases). V gave up 3 bases and J gave up 7 bases, with 13 bases separating them. The V gene's germline CDR1 is MDHEN and CDR2 SYDVKM. The CDR3 has 14 residues. CDR3 protein: CASSFSGAGQPQHF. The CDR3 DNA follows: TGTGCCAGCAGTTTTTCAGGGGCAGGGCAGCCCCAGCATTTT.

V and J are TRBV18 and TRBJ1-1; D is uncertain. V gave up 0 bases and J gave up 3 bases, with 5 bases separating them. The CDR3 runs 13 residues. Germline CDR1 reads KGHSH; CDR2 reads LQKENI. This CDR3 is CASSPPPDTEAFF. The CDR3 coding sequence is TGTGCCAGCTCACCACCTCCGGACACTGAAGCTTTCTTT.

This rearrangement joins TRBV5-1 to TRBJ1-2; D gene unclear. There are 13 residues in the CDR3. The germline V gene encodes CDR1 SGHRS and CDR2 YFSETQ. V dropped 0 bases and J dropped 0 bases, with 3 bases sitting between them. The CDR3 DNA reads as TGCGCCAGCAGCTTGGGTACTAACTATGGCTACACCTTC. This translates into CASSLGTNYGYTF.

V usage is TRBV2 and J usage is TRBJ1-1, with D possibly being TRBD1 (6 bases). Germline values: CDR1 SNHLY, CDR2 FYNNEI. Between the trimmed V and J ends, which lost 4 bases and 1 base, there was a span of 16 bases. The CDR3 has 16 residues. The DNA of the CDR3 is TGTGCCAGCAGTGCCGGGGCGGGGGGCTGGAACACTGAAGCTTTCTTT. Protein product: CASSAGAGGWNTEAFF.

The rearrangement uses TRBV28 and TRBJ1-3; unclear D gene. CDR3 length: 14 amino acids. Germline CDR1 reads MDHEN; CDR2 reads SYDVKM. Trimming left V 6 bases short and J 4 bases short, with 13 bases between. The CDR3 DNA reads as TGTGCCAGCAGCCCCGACAACATCGGAAACACCATATATTTT. The encoded protein is CASSPDNIGNTIYF.

The J gene is TRBJ2-1, the V gene TRBV7-3, with TRBD2 matching 8 bases. This CDR3 has 16 residues. Germline assignment: CDR1 SGHTA and CDR2 FQGTGA. Losses at the gene ends were 1 base for V and 0 bases for J; bases not matched to a gene: 2. The CDR3 spells CASSLISGSSYNEQFF. The CDR3 region has the DNA TGTGCCAGCAGCTTAATAAGCGGGAGCTCCTACAATGAGCAGTTCTTC.

The gene calls are TRBV15 and TRBJ2-1, with 9 bases identical to TRBD2. Germline-derived CDR1 and CDR2 are LNHNV and YYDKDF (reference sequence). The V and J ends lost 6 bases and 6 bases, in that order; junction bases with no gene match: 9. CDR3 length: 15 amino acids. CDR3 region: CATSNHGTSPNEQFF. The CDR3 nucleotides read TGTGCCACCAGTAATCACGGGACTAGCCCCAATGAGCAGTTCTTC.

The CDR3 bases are TGTGCCAGCAGCCTCTGGGACAGTAGCACAGATACGCAGTATTTT. This sequence encodes CASSLWDSSTDTQYF. The chain uses TRBV4-2 and TRBJ2-3, with 7 bases that match TRBD1. Looked up from germline, CDR1 is LGHNA and CDR2 is YNFKEQ. The trim removed 4 bases at V and 0 bases at J, leaving 4 bases unmatched. The CDR3 sequence is 15 residues long.

This clone was counted only a few times. The chain links TRBV15 to TRBJ2-7; D is perhaps TRBD2 (6 bases). The CDR3 is made up of 17 amino acids. Trimming removed 2 bases from V and 4 bases from J, with 21 bases in between. CDR1 is LNHNV, CDR2 YYDKDF, per germline (reference sequence). The CDR3 nucleotides read TGTGCCACCAGCAGAACCCAAGGAGGGGCCAGGGTATACGAGCAGTACTTC. This codes for CATSRTQGGARVYEQYF.

In this sample, this clone turned up a few times. The gene calls are TRBV4-1 and TRBJ1-4; D is undetermined. The CDR3 contains 15 residues. Trimming took off 1 base at V and 8 bases at J, with 14 bases between the two ends. CDR1 and CDR2 (germline): MGHRA, YSYEKL. CDR3 loop: CASSQVQQPDEKLFF. Written as DNA, the CDR3 is TGCGCCAGCAGCCAAGTCCAACAGCCAGACGAAAAACTGTTTTTT.

The CDR3 loop reads CASSPVRGNTEAFF. In nucleotides, the CDR3 is TGTGCCAGCTCACCGGTAAGGGGGAACACTGAAGCTTTCTTT. The chain uses TRBV18 and TRBJ1-1; tentative D call: TRBD1 (5 bases). Germline CDR1 is KGHSH and CDR2 is LQKENI. V gave up 3 bases and J gave up 1 base, with 9 bases separating them. The CDR3 is made up of 14 amino acids.

This chain links TRBV28 with TRBJ2-3; D not certain. CDR3 length equals 16 residues. The germline V gene has CDR1 MDHEN and CDR2 SYDVKM. V was trimmed by 6 bases and J by 0 bases, leaving 16 bases between them. CDR3 sequence reads: CASSPQVWVSTDTQYF. CDR3 DNA: TGTGCCAGCAGCCCCCAGGTTTGGGTGAGCACAGATACGCAGTATTTT.

The genes are TRBV9 and TRBJ2-7; D might be TRBD1 (6 bases). Germline V gene data show CDR1 as SGDLS and CDR2 as YYNGEE. The V gene lost 4 bases and the J gene lost 0 bases, with 11 bases spanning the gap. The CDR3 is 14 amino acids. The chain's CDR3 is CASSNPGHSYEQYF. The CDR3 DNA reads TGTGCCAGCAGCAACCCGGGACACTCCTACGAGCAGTACTTC.

V gene TRBV4-1 combines with J gene TRBJ2-2; TRBD2 matches 8 bases. Germline V gene data show CDR1 as MGHRA and CDR2 as YSYEKL. Losses at the gene ends were 1 base for V and 1 base for J; bases not matched to a gene: 5. This CDR3 contains 17 residues. The CDR3 sequence is CASSQVPGGMNTGELFF. The CDR3 coding sequence is TGCGCCAGCAGCCAAGTACCGGGGGGGATGAACACCGGGGAGCTGTTTTTT.

In DNA form, the CDR3 reads TGTGCCAGCTCACCGTATGGGAGCTCTGGAAACACCATATATTTT. Its translation: CASSPYGSSGNTIYF. This chain joins TRBV18 and TRBJ1-3, with unresolved D. The V end lost 3 bases, the J end lost 0 bases, and 9 bases lay between the germline ends. Germline-derived CDR1 and CDR2 are KGHSH and LQKENI. The CDR3 extends over 15 amino acids.

The chain recombines TRBV29-1 with TRBJ2-7; 10 bases fit TRBD1. The CDR3 has 12 amino acids. CDR1 and CDR2 (germline): SQVTM, ANQGSEA. Trimming cost V 6 bases and J 6 bases; bases outside gene matches: 5. The CDR3 protein is CSVGTGEGEQYF. The DNA for the CDR3 is TGCAGCGTGGGGACAGGGGAAGGCGAGCAGTACTTC.

V usage is TRBV7-3 and J usage is TRBJ2-1; 8 bases agree with TRBD2. The ends lost 3 bases at V and 8 bases at J; junction bases unmatched: 6. CDR1 and CDR2 (germline): SGHTA, FQGTGA. The CDR3 covers 14 residues. CDR3 region: CASSLSGGRDEQFF. CDR3 coding DNA: TGTGCCAGCAGCTTGAGCGGGGGAAGAGATGAGCAGTTCTTC.

The chain employs TRBV9 and TRBJ2-1; the match to TRBD1 covers 7 bases. The CDR3 consists of 17 residues. CDR1 and CDR2 (germline): SGDLS, YYNGEE. J lost 6 bases, V lost 2 bases, and 14 bases had no gene match. CDR3 in amino acids: CASSVEGGGGGLNEQFF. As DNA, the CDR3 is TGTGCCAGCAGCGTCGAAGGGGGCGGCGGAGGACTCAATGAGCAGTTCTTC. Complete variable domain (other parts from reference TRBV9 and TRBJ2-1): DSGVTQTPKHLITATGQRVTLRCSPRSGDLSVYWYQQSLDQGLQFLIQYYNGEERAKGNILERFSAQQFPDLHSELNLSSLELGDSALYFCASSVEGGGGGLNEQFFGPGTRLTVL.

This rearrangement joins TRBV5-1 to TRBJ2-7, with D possibly being TRBD1 (6 bases). The ends were cut back, 4 bases at V and 2 bases at J, with 13 bases in the middle. Germline loops: CDR1 SGHRS, CDR2 YFSETQ. The CDR3 runs 14 residues. The DNA for the CDR3 is TGCGCCAGCAGCCCGGGACACCCCACCTACGAGCAGTACTTC. Protein product: CASSPGHPTYEQYF.